The 19 T cell receptor beta chains below were found in one sample sequenced in a study of Graves' ophthalmopathy and Graves' hyperthyroidism. Amplification of TCR beta CDR3 regions used RNA transcripts. HTBI-primed RT-PCR formed the first round, and a multiplex PCR formed the second. One entry per CDR3 protein, called by TCRdb with MiXCR from the multiplex PCR reads. Of about 370,000 distinct CDR3 sequences listed, about 17% are singletons. Sequenced input: peripheral blood. These receptors all stem from an adult woman with stable Graves' hyperthyroidism.

This clonotype was counted at least ten times. The gene calls are TRBV11-2 and TRBJ2-7; 8 bases match TRBD1. The CDR3 spans 15 residues. CDR1 SGHAT and CDR2 FQNNGV come from the germline V gene. The junction had 9 bases not matched to a gene; V was cut back by 2 bases and J by 6 bases. As DNA, the CDR3 is TGTGCCAGCAGCTTAATGGGTCAGGGGGCCGGCGAGCAGTACTTC. Its translation is CASSLMGQGAGEQYF.

This clonotype was recorded many times. The J gene is TRBJ1-1, the V gene TRBV11-2; 8 positions match TRBD1. V lost 8 bases and J lost 4; bases outside the gene matches: 3. The CDR3 covers 12 residues. CDR1 and CDR2 (germline): SGHAT, FQNNGV. Here the CDR3 reads CASDRGGTEAFF. In nucleotides, the CDR3 is TGTGCCAGCGACAGGGGTGGCACTGAAGCTTTCTTT.

This clonotype was seen at least ten times. The chain employs TRBV29-1 and TRBJ2-2; a possible D gene is TRBD2 (5 bases). The V end lost 4 bases, the J end lost 7 bases, and 22 bases lay between the germline ends. Germline loops: CDR1 SQVTM, CDR2 ANQGSEA. The CDR3 totals 16 residues. For the CDR3, the DNA is TGCAGCGTTGGAGGGAACCTAGGCTCCGGTGGCGGGGAGCTGTTTTTT. This gives the protein CSVGGNLGSGGGELFF.

This clonotype was counted at least ten times. This chain links TRBV20-1 with TRBJ2-7, with 8 positions matching TRBD2. The trim removed 3 bases at V and 8 bases at J, leaving 9 bases unmatched. This CDR3 comprises 13 residues. CDR1 is DFQATT, CDR2 SNEGSKA, per germline (reference sequence). DNA for the CDR3: TGCAGTGCTAGGGAAGCGGGAGCTAGCAAGCAGTACTTC. Its protein product is CSAREAGASKQYF.

The chain couples TRBV6-2 or TRBV6-3 to TRBJ1-5, with 9 bases identical to TRBD1. The CDR3 totals 17 residues. The ends lost 2 bases at V and 3 bases at J; junction bases unmatched: 8. Germline assignment: CDR1 MNHEY and CDR2 SVGEGT. CDR3 sequence (DNA): TGTGCCAGCAGTTACCCGGGGACAGGGAGATTCAATCAGCCCCAGCATTTT. The encoded protein is CASSYPGTGRFNQPQHF.

This clonotype was seen only a few times. The chain has TRBV11-1 and TRBJ1-1, with a tentative D call TRBD1 (6 bases). Germline CDR1 SGHAT, CDR2 FQDESV (reference sequence). Trimming took 5 bases from V and 1 from J, leaving 14 bases between them. The length of the CDR3 is 15 residues. The CDR3 DNA follows: TGTGCCAGCAGCCGGGGGGGCGCCCAGAACACTGAAGCTTTCTTT. It codes for CASSRGGAQNTEAFF.

There are many counts of this clonotype. The V gene is TRBV11-3, the J gene TRBJ1-1; D remains unclear. The CDR3 is 15 amino acids. Germline V gene lookup returns CDR1 SGHNT and CDR2 YENEEA. V was cut by 1 base and J by 1 base, with 10 bases left in between. For the CDR3, the DNA is TGTGCCAGCAGCTTAGGATACGGGGAGAACACTGAAGCTTTCTTT. Translated, it gives CASSLGYGENTEAFF.

This clonotype has ten or more counts. V usage is TRBV25-1 and J usage is TRBJ2-5; 9 bases are shared with TRBD1. The V segment lost 1 base and the J segment 3 bases; nucleotides outside the gene matches: 3. The length of the CDR3 is 15 residues. Germline CDR1 is MGHDK and CDR2 is SYGVNS. CDR3 DNA: TGTGCCAGCAGTGAATGGTGGGACAGGGAAGAGACCCAGTACTTC. As protein: CASSEWWDREETQYF.

This clonotype occurred many times. This rearrangement joins TRBV28 to TRBJ2-7; D possibly corresponds to TRBD1 (5 bases). Germline V gene lookup returns CDR1 MDHEN and CDR2 SYDVKM. The CDR3 consists of 16 residues. Trimming took 4 bases from V and 4 from J, leaving 20 bases between them. CDR3 in DNA: TGTGCCAGCAGTTCCTCAGACAGCCCCGACATATACGAGCAGTACTTC. This translates into CASSSSDSPDIYEQYF.

This clonotype was counted only a few times. A much larger clone differs by one base, so this may be a read error. The V gene is TRBV19, the J gene TRBJ1-5; D possibly corresponds to TRBD1 (5 bases). The CDR3 consists of 15 residues. Looked up from germline, CDR1 is LNHDA and CDR2 is SQIVND (reference sequence). The CDR3 DNA is TGTGCCAGTAGTATGAAGGGGAGCCCGATTCTGCCCCAGCGTTTT. Its protein is CASSMKGSPILPQRF.

There are many counts of this clonotype. The V and J genes are TRBV4-1 and TRBJ2-2; 8 bases map to TRBD2. The CDR3 length is 16 residues. Germline values: CDR1 MGHRA, CDR2 YSYEKL. The V gene end was trimmed by 0 bases and the J gene end by 1 base; junction bases not matched to a gene: 1. The CDR3 here is CASSQELAENTGELFF. The CDR3 DNA reads TGCGCCAGCAGCCAAGAACTAGCGGAGAACACCGGGGAGCTGTTTTTT.

The chain has TRBV19 and TRBJ1-2, with 10 positions matching TRBD1. The CDR3 spans 12 residues. The germline gives CDR1 LNHDA, CDR2 SQIVND (reference sequence). The V gene end was trimmed by 6 bases and the J gene end by 7 bases; junction bases not matched to a gene: 2. CDR3 nucleotide sequence: TGTGCCAGTAGGACAGGGGGCTTTGGCTACACCTTC. Translating it yields CASRTGGFGYTF.

In its sample, this clonotype was seen many times. This sequence joins TRBV28 and TRBJ2-2, with 8 bases aligning to TRBD1. V lost 5 bases, J lost 1 base, and 6 bases stayed unmatched. Germline V lookup: CDR1 MDHEN, CDR2 SYDVKM. This CDR3 is 16 amino acids long. Here the CDR3 reads CASSVSGTGNTGELFF. The CDR3 nucleotides read TGTGCCAGCAGTGTTTCCGGGACAGGGAACACCGGGGAGCTGTTTTTT. Supplemented by reference TRBV28 and TRBJ2-2, the full variable domain reads DVKVTQSSRYLVKRTGEKVFLECVQDMDHENMFWYRQDPGLGLRLIYFSYDVKMKEKGDIPEGYSVSREKKERFSLILESASTNQTSMYLCASSVSGTGNTGELFFGEGSRLTVL.

The chain links TRBV9 to TRBJ1-1; the match to TRBD1 covers 8 bases. The V gene end was trimmed by 0 bases and the J gene end by 3 bases; junction bases not matched to a gene: 10. In germline, CDR1 is SGDLS, CDR2 YYNGEE. The CDR3 is 17 amino acids. CDR3 loop: CASSVARTGRGDTEAFF. In DNA form, the CDR3 reads TGTGCCAGCAGCGTAGCAAGGACAGGGAGGGGTGACACTGAAGCTTTCTTT.

This chain joins TRBV15 and TRBJ1-3, with 7 bases matching TRBD1. CDR3 length: 15 residues. In germline, CDR1 is LNHNV, CDR2 YYDKDF (reference sequence). With V trimmed by 3 bases and J by 1 base, 3 bases remained unmatched. The CDR3 loop reads CATSSDRASGNTIYF. The CDR3, as DNA: TGTGCCACCAGCAGTGACAGGGCTTCTGGAAACACCATATATTTT.

This clonotype was detected a few times. The gene calls are TRBV6-2 or TRBV6-3 and TRBJ2-5, with 8 bases aligning to TRBD1. The germline V gene has CDR1 MNHEY and CDR2 SVGEGT. The J segment lost 10 bases and the V segment lost 2 bases, leaving 6 bases of the junction unmatched. This CDR3 is 13 amino acids long. Here the CDR3 DNA reads TGTGCCAGCAGTTACCCCTTTGACAGGGGCCAGTACTTC. This codes for CASSYPFDRGQYF.

This clonotype was seen at least ten times. The V gene is TRBV20-1, the J gene TRBJ1-2; 8 bases agree with TRBD1. This CDR3 is 14 amino acids long. V shed 2 bases, J shed 6 bases, and the junction held 8 bases outside the gene matches. From germline, CDR1 is DFQATT and CDR2 SNEGSKA (reference sequence). The CDR3 reads CSARYRGQENGYTF. The CDR3 coding sequence is TGCAGTGCTAGATACAGGGGACAGGAGAATGGCTACACCTTC.

This clonotype occurred many times. V is TRBV7-2 and J is TRBJ2-5; TRBD1 aligns across 12 bases. The J segment lost 5 bases and the V segment lost 5 bases, leaving 3 bases of the junction unmatched. Per the germline V gene, CDR1 is SGHTA and CDR2 is FQGNSA. The CDR3 covers 14 residues. CDR3 DNA sequence: TGTGCCAGCAGCCGGGACAGGGGGCGTGAGACCCAGTACTTC. It specifies CASSRDRGRETQYF.

In its sample, this clonotype was seen many times. The chain combines TRBV12-5 with TRBJ2-7, with a tentative D call TRBD2 (6 bases). The CDR3 consists of 18 residues. Germline V gene data show CDR1 as LGHNT and CDR2 as FRNRAP. V lost 2 bases to trimming and J lost 1 base, with 21 bases between them. The DNA for the CDR3 is TGTGCTAGTGGTTTGACTTCAAAGGGACTCCTAGGGTCCTACGAGCAGTACTTC. This codes for CASGLTSKGLLGSYEQYF.